These 26 T cell receptor beta chains came from one sample sequenced in a study of shared clonotypes between healthy human individuals. Libraries were prepared by immunoSEQ multiplex PCR; TCRdb keeps only in-frame clonotypes and omits some of them. The profile shows about 490,000 clones, approximately 79% of them singletons. Sequenced input: PBMCs. The receptors were gathered from a woman in her forties in good health. Some clones in this sample may be carry-over from other donors' samples.

J is TRBJ1-5 and V is TRBV18, with 7 bases that match TRBD1. The CDR3 is 16 amino acids. Germline values: CDR1 KGHSH, CDR2 LQKENI. The trim removed 4 bases at V and 3 bases at J, leaving 9 bases unmatched. For the CDR3, the DNA is TGTGCCAGCTCACTTTCCGGGACAGAATACAATCAGCCCCAGCATTTT. Its protein product is CASSLSGTEYNQPQHF.

The chain carries TRBV7-9 and TRBJ2-2, with D possibly TRBD2 on 6 matching bases. This CDR3 comprises 16 residues. Germline V gives CDR1 SEHNR, CDR2 FQNEAQ (reference sequence). The ends were cut back, 5 bases at V and 6 bases at J, with 19 bases in the middle. The CDR3 sequence: CASSEPGVLGAGELFF. CDR3 DNA sequence: TGTGCCAGCAGCGAACCGGGAGTCCTTGGTGCCGGGGAGCTGTTTTTT.

The CDR3 loop reads CASSLEGGTQYF. In nucleotides, the CDR3 is TGTGCCAGCAGCTTAGAAGGGGGGACCCAGTATTTT. This chain joins TRBV7-7 and TRBJ2-3; TRBD1 or TRBD2 may be the D gene (6 bases each). From germline, CDR1 is SSHAT and CDR2 FNYEAQ (reference sequence). There are 12 residues in the CDR3. V was cut by 1 base and J by 12 bases, with 11 bases left in between.

The count of this clone is one. The chain carries TRBV9 and TRBJ2-3; 9 bases line up with TRBD2. The V and J ends lost 0 bases and 2 bases, in that order; junction bases with no gene match: 7. The CDR3 has 17 amino acids. The V gene's germline CDR1 is SGDLS and CDR2 YYNGEE. This chain's CDR3 is CASSVGSSGSYTDTQYF. The DNA of the CDR3 is TGTGCCAGCAGCGTAGGGAGTAGCGGGAGCTACACAGATACGCAGTATTTT.

The V and J genes are TRBV2 and TRBJ2-3; D is uncertain. The V and J ends lost 7 bases and 0 bases respectively, with 11 bases between them. Per the germline V gene, CDR1 is SNHLY and CDR2 is FYNNEI. The CDR3 has 14 amino acids. The chain's CDR3 is CASISAKSTDTQYF. The CDR3, as DNA: TGTGCCAGCATCTCCGCGAAGAGCACAGATACGCAGTATTTT.

CDR3 sequence reads: CASSPRWTPYEQYF. The CDR3 nucleotides read TGTGCCAGCAGCCCCCGATGGACGCCCTACGAGCAGTACTTC. J is TRBJ2-7 and V is TRBV7-8; no reliable D call. The germline CDR1 and CDR2 sequences are SGHVS and FQNEAQ. V was clipped by 5 bases and J by 2 bases, with 13 bases between them. This CDR3 comprises 14 residues.

The rearrangement joins TRBV28 to TRBJ2-1; tentative D call: TRBD1 (7 bases). This CDR3 region has 14 residues. The V end lost 8 bases, the J end lost 3 bases, and 14 bases lay between the germline ends. Germline CDR1 reads MDHEN; CDR2 reads SYDVKM. The CDR3 DNA reads as TGTGCCAGCGCGGGACAGTTCAGCTACAATGAGCAGTTCTTC. Protein product: CASAGQFSYNEQFF.

The V call is TRBV4-3, the J call TRBJ2-2, with 9 bases that match TRBD1. The CDR3 consists of 17 residues. Trimming removed 5 bases from V and 5 bases from J; junction bases left unmatched: 12. CDR1 and CDR2 from the germline V gene are LGHNA and YSLEER. The CDR3 here is CASSTRTGAVVTGELFF. In DNA, the CDR3 is TGCGCCAGCAGCACTCGGACAGGGGCCGTAGTAACCGGGGAGCTGTTTTTT.

The chain recombines TRBV18 with TRBJ1-2, with D unresolved. Trimming left V 0 bases short and J 8 bases short, with 7 bases between. This CDR3 is 12 amino acids long. CDR1 KGHSH and CDR2 LQKENI come from the germline V gene. CDR3 amino acids: CASSPPGGGYTF. The CDR3 DNA reads TGTGCCAGCTCACCACCCGGAGGCGGCTACACCTTC. The full variable domain, in which reference TRBV18 and TRBJ1-2 provide the parts outside the CDR3, is NAGVMQNPRHLVRRRGQEARLRCSPMKGHSHVYWYRQLPEEGLKFMVYLQKENIIDESGMPKERFSAEFPKEGPSILRIQQVVRGDSAAYFCASSPPGGGYTFGSGTRLTVV.

V and J are TRBV5-1 and TRBJ2-7; tentative D call: TRBD1 (6 bases). V shed 0 bases and J shed 0 bases, with 16 bases lying between them. This CDR3 has 17 residues. Germline loops: CDR1 SGHRS, CDR2 YFSETQ. CDR3: CASSLAGTGTLSYEQYF. Here the CDR3 DNA reads TGCGCCAGCAGCTTGGCCGGAACGGGGACACTCTCCTACGAGCAGTACTTC.

The V call is TRBV19, the J call TRBJ2-2; D remains unclear. Germline CDR1 LNHDA, CDR2 SQIVND (reference sequence). The CDR3 has 16 amino acids. With 4 bases removed from V and 6 bases from J, the gap between germline ends came to 18 bases. The CDR3 nucleotides read TGTGCCAGTAGTACCGACTTATTCGGCAGGCCCGGGGAGCTGTTTTTT. Its protein product is CASSTDLFGRPGELFF. Filled out from reference TRBV19 and TRBJ2-2, the complete variable domain reads DGGITQSPKYLFRKEGQNVTLSCEQNLNHDAMYWYRQDPGQGLRLIYYSQIVNDFQKGDIAEGYSVSREKKESFPLTVTSAQKNPTAFYLCASSTDLFGRPGELFFGEGSRLTVL.

The rearrangement joins TRBV7-3 to TRBJ1-1; 8 bases are a match to TRBD1. Germline CDR1 SGHTA, CDR2 FQGTGA. V gave up 5 bases and J gave up 4 bases; unmatched junction bases: 15. The CDR3 length is 17 residues. CDR3 bases: TGTGCCAGCAGCCCCCTAAGGCGACAGGGGAGTGGCACTGAAGCTTTCTTT. It specifies CASSPLRRQGSGTEAFF.

The rearrangement joins TRBV10-3 to TRBJ2-7; D might be TRBD2 (6 bases). Between the trimmed V and J ends, which lost 6 bases and 5 bases, there was a span of 20 bases. Per germline, CDR1 ENHRY and CDR2 SYGVKD. The CDR3 length is 15 residues. DNA of the CDR3: TGTGCCATCAGCGACCCCGGGACTCCTAGGGACGAGCAGTACTTC. It yields the protein CAISDPGTPRDEQYF.

This clone was observed many times. This chain joins TRBV7-2 and TRBJ1-3; unclear D gene. V lost 2 bases and J 0 bases, leaving 14 bases between the germline ends. CDR3 length: 17 residues. The germline CDR1 and CDR2 sequences are SGHTA and FQGNSA. CDR3 coding DNA: TGTGCCAGCAGCTTATCCAGCGCGCCAACCTCTGGAAACACCATATATTTT. Translation: CASSLSSAPTSGNTIYF. Full variable domain (outside the CDR3, taken from reference TRBV7-2 and TRBJ1-3): GAGVSQSPSNKVTEKGKDVELRCDPISGHTALYWYRQSLGQGLEFLIYFQGNSAPDKSGLPSDRFSAERTGGSVSTLTIQRTQQEDSAVYLCASSLSSAPTSGNTIYFGEGSWLTVV.

The chain has TRBV2 and TRBJ2-5, with D perhaps matching TRBD2 (6 bases). The CDR3 covers 15 residues. V lost 2 bases and J lost 5, with 15 bases in between. The germline CDR1 and CDR2 sequences are SNHLY and FYNNEI. This CDR3 reads CASSERSGRKETQYF. Written as DNA, the CDR3 is TGTGCCAGCAGTGAAAGATCTGGGAGGAAGGAGACCCAGTACTTC.

This clone was counted a single time. The CDR3 protein is CASSRLFGGELFF. As DNA, the CDR3 is TGCGCCAGCAGCCGATTATTTGGCGGGGAGCTGTTTTTT. This chain joins TRBV5-1 and TRBJ2-2; D uncertain. Germline CDR1 and CDR2: SGHRS and YFSETQ. V was clipped by 4 bases and J by 7 bases, with 11 bases between them. The CDR3 loop spans 13 amino acids.

This clone was observed a few times. The chain employs TRBV27 and TRBJ2-1, with no clear D. V gave up 2 bases and J gave up 6 bases, with 8 bases separating them. This CDR3 is 13 amino acids long. Germline lookup yields CDR1 MNHEY and CDR2 SMNVEV (reference sequence). The CDR3: CASSLSSLNEQFF. The CDR3 nucleotides read TGTGCCAGCAGTTTAAGTTCCCTCAATGAGCAGTTCTTC.

The rearrangement links TRBV28 to TRBJ2-7; 9 bases are a match to TRBD2. V shed 4 bases and J 3 bases; nucleotides not matched to a gene: 10. Germline CDR1 and CDR2: MDHEN and SYDVKM. This CDR3 contains 16 residues. The DNA for the CDR3 is TGTGCCAGCAGTTCACGTAGCGGGAGACTACACTACGAGCAGTACTTC. It yields the protein CASSSRSGRLHYEQYF.

As for this clone: A read error is the likely source, as a far larger clone sits one nucleotide away. At the DNA level, this CDR3 is encoded by other sequences in the same sample as well. The chain combines TRBV10-3 with TRBJ1-1; TRBD1 matches 8 bases. CDR3 length: 15 residues. Trimming took 0 bases from V and 5 from J; bases not matched to a gene: 5. The germline V gene has CDR1 ENHRY and CDR2 SYGVKD. The CDR3 region has the DNA TGTGCCATCAGTGAGTCAATACAGGGGGGGACTGAAGCTTTCTTT. It encodes CAISESIQGGTEAFF.

This chain links TRBV29-1 with TRBJ2-7; perhaps TRBD2 as D (6 bases). CDR3 length: 12 residues. V shed 6 bases and J shed 1 base, with 10 bases lying between them. Per the germline V gene, CDR1 is SQVTM and CDR2 is ANQGSEA. The CDR3 DNA sequence: TGCAGCGTCGAACGGGGGTCCTACGAGCAGTACTTC. Amino acids: CSVERGSYEQYF.

The chain carries TRBV29-1 and TRBJ2-1; no definite D call. Trimming left V 4 bases short and J 1 base short, with 8 bases between. Germline V gene lookup returns CDR1 SQVTM and CDR2 ANQGSEA. This CDR3 contains 13 residues. The CDR3 DNA reads TGCAGCGTTGCGGTCCAGTCCTACAATGAGCAGTTCTTC. Its translation is CSVAVQSYNEQFF.

The chain is built from TRBV6-6 and TRBJ2-7; D unresolved. CDR1 is MNHNY and CDR2 is SVGAGI in the germline V gene (reference sequence). V was pared by 7 bases and J by 5 bases, with 18 bases between. The CDR3 runs 14 residues. CDR3 sequence: CASTFTSPPHEQYF. DNA of the CDR3: TGTGCCAGCACTTTTACAAGTCCGCCGCACGAGCAGTACTTC.

About this clone itself: This likely traces to a read error, being one base from a far larger clone. The sample carries other DNA sequences with the same CDR3. J is TRBJ1-1 and V is TRBV6-1; D perhaps matches TRBD1 (5 bases). The CDR3 loop spans 14 amino acids. CDR1 and CDR2 (germline): MNHNS, SASEGT. CDR3 in DNA: TGTGCAAGCAGTGAAGTGACGGGGGTAGCTGAAGCTTTCTTT. Encoded protein: CASSEVTGVAEAFF.

This rearrangement joins TRBV19 to TRBJ1-1; D gene unclear. Germline CDR1 and CDR2: LNHDA and SQIVND (reference sequence). V lost 4 bases and J 1 base, leaving 7 bases between the germline ends. The CDR3 extends over 13 amino acids. CDR3 protein: CASSTTRNTEAFF. CDR3 in DNA: TGTGCCAGTAGTACCACACGGAACACTGAAGCTTTCTTT.

The J gene is TRBJ1-5, the V gene TRBV7-6; 8 bases agree with TRBD1. The CDR3 runs to 15 residues. After removal of 2 bases from V and 3 bases from J, the junction contained 3 bases not matched to a gene. The V gene's germline CDR1 is SGHVS and CDR2 FNYEAQ. CDR3 bases: TGTGCCAGCAGCTTACAGGGGGCTCCCAATCAGCCCCAGCATTTT. Its translation is CASSLQGAPNQPQHF.

The chain carries TRBV28 and TRBJ2-3, with a weak D call TRBD1 (7 bases). V lost 8 bases and J lost 4, with 10 bases in between. The CDR3 sequence is 12 residues long. Germline lookup yields CDR1 MDHEN and CDR2 SYDVKM. Here the CDR3 reads CASQGGADTQYF. The DNA for the CDR3 is TGTGCCAGCCAGGGGGGTGCAGATACGCAGTATTTT.